These 22 T cell receptor beta chains originate from one sample sequenced in a study of OX40 agonist ivuxolimab in advanced cancers. Here immunoSEQ multiplex PCR was the method, and the copy in TCRdb shows in-frame clones only, minus some. The data hold tens of thousands of clones, with about 86% observed a single time. Here the sequenced sample was CD4+ or CD8+ T cells sorted from blood, taken in a trial of the OX40 agonist ivuxolimab. The receptors here all came from an adult with an advanced solid tumor such as melanoma, head and neck, liver or kidney cancer.

The chain is built from TRBV5-1 and TRBJ2-7, with D unclear. Trimming left V 4 bases short and J 5 bases short, with 16 bases between. Germline values: CDR1 SGHRS, CDR2 YFSETQ. This CDR3 has 14 amino acids. For the CDR3, the DNA is TGCGCCAGCAGCGAAAGGGCCACCTCGGACGAGCAGTACTTC. Its translation: CASSERATSDEQYF. The whole variable domain, filled in from reference TRBV5-1 and TRBJ2-7, reads KAGVTQTPRYLIKTRGQQVTLSCSPISGHRSVSWYQQTPGQGLQFLFEYFSETQRNKGNFPGRFSGRQFSNSRSEMNVSTLELGDSALYLCASSERATSDEQYFGPGTRLTVT.

The chain uses TRBV6-5 and TRBJ2-1, with 7 bases lining up with TRBD1. Germline V gives CDR1 MNHEY, CDR2 SVGAGI. J gave up 6 bases and V 4 bases, and 9 bases lay outside the gene matches. The CDR3 has 15 amino acids. The DNA of the CDR3 is TGTGCCAGCAGTTTATTTTTCGACAGGGTCAATGAGCAGTTCTTC. Its protein product is CASSLFFDRVNEQFF.

Concerning this clone: Other DNA sequences in this sample translate to the same CDR3. V is TRBV30 and J is TRBJ2-6, with D unresolved. From germline, CDR1 is GTSNPN and CDR2 SVGIG (reference sequence). This CDR3 has 12 amino acids. Deletions cut 5 bases from V and 0 bases from J, with 2 bases between. The CDR3, as DNA: TGTGCCTGGGGCTCTGGGGCCAACGTCCTGACTTTC. Translating gives CAWGSGANVLTF. The full variable domain, in which reference TRBV30 and TRBJ2-6 provide the parts outside the CDR3, is SQTIHQWPATLVQPVGSPLSLECTVEGTSNPNLYWYRQAAGRGLQLLFYSVGIGQISSEVPQNLSASRPQDRQFILSSKKLLLSDSGFYLCAWGSGANVLTFGAGSRLTVL.

The chain combines TRBV18 with TRBJ1-6; TRBD1 aligns across 8 bases. CDR1 is KGHSH and CDR2 is LQKENI in the germline V gene. V shed 6 bases and J 8 bases; nucleotides not matched to a gene: 9. The CDR3 sequence is 15 residues long. CDR3 bases: TGTGCCAGCTCCTACAGGGGGACCGAGGATTCACCCCTCCACTTT. Translating gives CASSYRGTEDSPLHF.

A single count supports this clone. Here the CDR3 reads CASSTTGTGAGELFF. The CDR3 nucleotides read TGTGCCAGCTCCACGACCGGGACAGGGGCCGGGGAGCTGTTTTTT. The rearrangement uses TRBV7-9 and TRBJ2-2; 10 bases align to TRBD1. The length of the CDR3 is 15 residues. Trimming cost V 8 bases and J 6 bases; bases outside gene matches: 9. The germline V gene encodes CDR1 SEHNR and CDR2 FQNEAQ (reference sequence).

Only one count was recorded for this clone. The chain is built from TRBV7-9 and TRBJ1-2; 10 nucleotides line up with TRBD1. The length of the CDR3 is 15 residues. The J segment lost 3 bases and the V segment lost 1 base, leaving 2 bases of the junction unmatched. Germline lookup yields CDR1 SEHNR and CDR2 FQNEAQ (reference sequence). CDR3 protein: CASSLGQGADYGYTF. DNA for the CDR3: TGTGCCAGCAGCTTAGGACAGGGGGCTGACTATGGCTACACCTTC. Full variable domain (remainder filled in from reference TRBV7-9 and TRBJ1-2): DTGVSQNPRHKITKRGQNVTFRCDPISEHNRLYWYRQTLGQGPEFLTYFQNEAQLEKSRLLSDRFSAERPKGSFSTLEIQRTEQGDSAMYLCASSLGQGADYGYTFGSGTRLTVV.

V and J are TRBV11-3 and TRBJ2-7, with D possibly matching TRBD2 (6 bases). Per the germline V gene, CDR1 is SGHNT and CDR2 is YENEEA. This CDR3 spans 11 amino acids. The CDR3 DNA reads TGTGCATCCGGGAGATCCTACGAGCAGTACTTC. This gives the protein CASGRSYEQYF.

This rearrangement joins TRBV7-2 to TRBJ1-4; the D gene is possibly TRBD1 (6 bases). CDR3 size: 13 residues. Trimming shortened V by 5 bases and J by 8 bases, and 12 bases separated the two germline ends. From germline, CDR1 is SGHTA and CDR2 FQGNSA. The CDR3 sequence: CASSPGAREKLFF. The CDR3 coding sequence is TGTGCCAGCAGCCCGGGGGCTCGGGAAAAACTGTTTTTT.

The chain is built from TRBV11-2 and TRBJ1-6, with 7 bases aligning to TRBD1. The CDR3 is 17 residues long. V gave up 5 bases and J gave up 6 bases; unmatched junction bases: 13. CDR1 and CDR2 from the germline V gene are SGHAT and FQNNGV. The CDR3: CASSPRQGQVINSPLHF. The CDR3 DNA follows: TGTGCCAGCAGCCCCCGACAGGGACAAGTGATTAATTCACCCCTCCACTTT.

CDR3 protein: CASSSPGQGVNEKLFF. The DNA of the CDR3 is TGTGCCAGCAGTTCCCCCGGACAGGGAGTTAATGAAAAACTGTTTTTT. The rearrangement links TRBV27 to TRBJ1-4; TRBD1 aligns across 8 bases. Germline V gene sequence: CDR1 MNHEY, CDR2 SMNVEV (reference sequence). The trim removed 4 bases at V and 4 bases at J, leaving 8 bases unmatched. The CDR3 loop spans 16 amino acids. Filled out from reference TRBV27 and TRBJ1-4, the complete variable domain reads EAQVTQNPRYLITVTGKKLTVTCSQNMNHEYMSWYRQDPGLGLRQIYYSMNVEVTDKGDVPEGYKVSRKEKRNFPLILESPSPNQTSLYFCASSSPGQGVNEKLFFGSGTQLSVL.

This clone was seen more than once but under ten times. The CDR3 coding sequence is TGTGCCACCAGCGGACACAGGGGATCCGGGGCCAACGTCCTGACTTTC. It encodes CATSGHRGSGANVLTF. The chain joins TRBV15 to TRBJ2-6; 7 positions match TRBD1. CDR3 length: 16 residues. In germline, CDR1 is LNHNV, CDR2 YYDKDF (reference sequence). V shed 5 bases and J 4 bases; nucleotides not matched to a gene: 8.

The chain employs TRBV10-3 and TRBJ2-5; TRBD1 or TRBD2 may be the D gene (5 bases each). The CDR3 extends over 15 amino acids. CDR1 ENHRY and CDR2 SYGVKD come from the germline V gene. V shed 4 bases and J shed 7 bases, with 19 bases lying between them. For the CDR3, the DNA is TGTGCCATCAGTGGGGGCAGCGAATCGGCGGGGACCCAGTACTTC. Its translation: CAISGGSESAGTQYF.

V is TRBV21-1 and J is TRBJ2-1; TRBD1 is the table's D call, not checked against the DNA. TRBV21-1 corresponds to a pseudogene. The CDR3 contains 12 residues. The DNA of the CDR3 is TGTGCCAGCAGCAAAGGGGACAGGGGGCAGTTCTTC. Translating gives CASSKGDRGQFF.

CDR3 loop: CASSPPGPVNEQFF. The CDR3 region has the DNA TGTGCCAGCTCACCACCGGGACCAGTCAATGAGCAGTTCTTC. The V gene is TRBV18, the J gene TRBJ2-1, with D perhaps matching TRBD1 or TRBD2 (5 bases each). Between the trimmed V and J ends, which lost 0 bases and 6 bases, there was a span of 9 bases. The CDR3 runs to 14 residues. Germline values: CDR1 KGHSH, CDR2 LQKENI.

This sequence joins TRBV5-3 and TRBJ1-5; a possible D gene is TRBD1 (5 bases). TRBV5-3 is recorded as an ORF, its role being uncertain. The CDR3 is 15 amino acids. V was pared by 3 bases and J by 0 bases, with 10 bases between. CDR3 coding DNA: TGTGCCAGAAGCTGGGGACGGCTTAGCAATCAGCCCCAGCATTTT. Amino acid sequence: CARSWGRLSNQPQHF.

The CDR3 DNA reads as TGCGCCAGCAGCCTCGGGGTCACAGCCGGCAATGAGCAGTTCTTC. Amino acids: CASSLGVTAGNEQFF. This chain connects TRBV5-1 to TRBJ2-1; D is possibly TRBD2 (5 bases). The V gene lost 4 bases and the J gene lost 6 bases, with 17 bases spanning the gap. The CDR3 runs 15 residues. CDR1 is SGHRS and CDR2 is YFSETQ in the germline V gene.

This rearrangement joins TRBV6-1 to TRBJ2-1, with 9 positions matching TRBD1. The CDR3 spans 15 residues. Looked up from germline, CDR1 is MNHNS and CDR2 is SASEGT. The J segment lost 9 bases and the V segment lost 3 bases, leaving 9 bases of the junction unmatched. The CDR3 bases are TGTGCCAGCAGTGACCTGGGGACAGGGCAGGGTGAGCAGTTCTTC. Translating gives CASSDLGTGQGEQFF.

The J gene is TRBJ2-7, the V gene TRBV2, with TRBD1 matching over 7 bases. The CDR3 spans 13 residues. V lost 6 bases to trimming and J lost 0 bases; unmatched junction nucleotides: 2. Germline CDR1 SNHLY, CDR2 FYNNEI. The CDR3 sequence: CASRGDSSYEQYF. The CDR3 DNA follows: TGTGCCAGCAGGGGGGACAGCTCCTACGAGCAGTACTTC. Based on the CDR3 plus reference TRBV2 and TRBJ2-7, the full variable domain is EPEVTQTPSHQVTQMGQEVILRCVPISNHLYFYWYRQILGQKVEFLVSFYNNEISEKSEIFDDQFSVERPDGSNFTLKIRSTKLEDSAMYFCASRGDSSYEQYFGPGTRLTVT.

The V and J genes are TRBV19 and TRBJ1-1; D ambiguous. The CDR3 has 13 residues. Germline V gene sequence: CDR1 LNHDA, CDR2 SQIVND (reference sequence). Trimming removed 7 bases at V and 1 base at J, with 10 bases between. The CDR3 reads CASKAPKNTEAFF. In DNA, the CDR3 is TGTGCCAGTAAGGCCCCAAAGAACACTGAAGCTTTCTTT.

The V call is TRBV29-1, the J call TRBJ2-3; D is perhaps TRBD1 (6 bases). The CDR3 has 13 residues. V lost 7 bases and J 0 bases, leaving 11 bases between the germline ends. Germline lookup yields CDR1 SQVTM and CDR2 ANQGSEA. The CDR3 DNA is TGCAGCGGTTTCAGGGGCAGCACAGATACGCAGTATTTT. Protein: CSGFRGSTDTQYF.

The CDR3 reads CASSFGGNQPQHF. The CDR3 coding sequence is TGTGCCAGCAGCTTCGGGGGGAATCAGCCCCAGCATTTT. This sequence joins TRBV7-6 and TRBJ1-5; tentatively, D is TRBD1 (5 bases). CDR1 is SGHVS, CDR2 FNYEAQ, per germline. Between the trimmed V and J ends, which lost 3 bases and 4 bases, there was a span of 7 bases. This CDR3 spans 13 amino acids.

CDR3 loop: CASSYKGKNTEAFF. In nucleotides, the CDR3 is TGTGCCAGCAGTTACAAGGGGAAGAACACTGAAGCTTTCTTT. The chain employs TRBV6-5 and TRBJ1-1, with TRBD1 as a possible D gene (5 bases). V was clipped by 2 bases and J by 1 base, with 8 bases between them. The CDR3 covers 14 residues. Germline-derived CDR1 and CDR2 are MNHEY and SVGAGI.